This T cell receptor beta chain was found in a study of T cells in Graves' hyperthyroidism and ophthalmopathy. The overall study: Blood from the periphery was taken at initial diagnosis, before any treatment. Findings and caveats of the study: Ophthalmopathy, as predicted by the model, came a median about six months after the prediction. Also found in blood were most expanded thyroid clonotypes above 0.001.

Template material for amplifying TCR beta CDR3 regions consisted of RNA transcripts. First-round RT-PCR of the TCR CDR3 relied on the HTBI primer set. TCRdb re-analysed the multiplex PCR reads in MiXCR, keeping a single row per CDR3 protein. The sample has some 560,000 distinct CDR3 sequences, approximately 14% seen once. The CDR3 consists of 15 residues. Germline assignment: CDR1 SEHNR and CDR2 FQNEAQ (reference sequence). With 3 bases removed from V and 2 bases from J, the gap between germline ends came to 13 bases. This clonotype occurred a few times. Its matching antigen is unknown. Patients between 18 and 65 years old had hyperthyroidism, newly diagnosed and lasting under 2 months.

The gene calls are TRBV7-9 and TRBJ1-1; D gene unclear. This receptor was identified in a woman aged 30 to 39 with Graves' hyperthyroidism. The sample comprised blood. The CDR3 DNA follows: TGTGCCAGCAGCTTTGCGACAACCATTAACACTGAAGCTTTCTTT. Translating gives CASSFATTINTEAFF.